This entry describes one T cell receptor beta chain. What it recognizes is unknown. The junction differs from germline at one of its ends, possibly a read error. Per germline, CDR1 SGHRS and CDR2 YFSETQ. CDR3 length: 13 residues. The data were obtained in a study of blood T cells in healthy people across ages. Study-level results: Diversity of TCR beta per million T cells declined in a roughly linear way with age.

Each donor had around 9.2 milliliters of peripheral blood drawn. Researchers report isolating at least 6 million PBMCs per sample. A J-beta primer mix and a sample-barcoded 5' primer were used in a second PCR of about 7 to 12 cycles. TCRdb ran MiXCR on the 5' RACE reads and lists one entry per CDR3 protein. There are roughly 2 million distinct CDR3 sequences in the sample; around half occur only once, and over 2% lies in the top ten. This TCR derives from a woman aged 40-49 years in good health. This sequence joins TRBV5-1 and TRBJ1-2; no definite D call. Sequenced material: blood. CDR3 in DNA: TGCGCCGGCAGCCCGAGTTTTAACTATGGCTACACCTTC. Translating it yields CAGSPSFNYGYTF.